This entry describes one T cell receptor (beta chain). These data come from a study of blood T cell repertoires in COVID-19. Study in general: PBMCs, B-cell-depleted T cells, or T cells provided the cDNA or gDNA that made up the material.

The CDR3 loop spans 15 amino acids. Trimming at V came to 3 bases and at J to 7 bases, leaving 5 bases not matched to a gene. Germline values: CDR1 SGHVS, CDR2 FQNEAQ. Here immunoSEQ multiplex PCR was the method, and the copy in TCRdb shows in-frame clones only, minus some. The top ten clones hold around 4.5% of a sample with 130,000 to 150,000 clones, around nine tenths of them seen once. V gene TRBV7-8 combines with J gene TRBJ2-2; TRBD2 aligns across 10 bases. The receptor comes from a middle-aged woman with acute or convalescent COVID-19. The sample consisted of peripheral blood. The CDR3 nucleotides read TGTGCCAGCAGCTTTCGGACTAGCGGAGTCGGGGAGCTGTTTTTT. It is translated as CASSFRTSGVGELFF.